The 18 T cell receptor beta chains below come from one sample, sequenced in a study of shared clonotypes between healthy human individuals. Profiling relied on immunoSEQ multiplex PCR, and the TCRdb table lists in-frame clones only, not all of them. The sample carries fewer than 2.5 million clones, approximately 94% recorded once. The sequenced material came from naive CD4+ T cells from PBMCs. Subset: CD45RA+ positively selected. These receptor sequences come from a man aged 18-30 years in good health. Some clones in this sample may be carry-over from other donors' samples.

The chain uses TRBV28 and TRBJ1-2; D perhaps matches TRBD1 (5 bases). The V gene's germline CDR1 is MDHEN and CDR2 SYDVKM. Trimming cost V 11 bases and J 1 base, with 11 bases left between them. CDR3 length: 12 amino acids. The CDR3 protein is CAGYRFNYGYTF. The CDR3 DNA reads TGTGCCGGATACAGGTTTAACTATGGCTACACCTTC.

This clone has only a few counts. This sequence joins TRBV7-3 and TRBJ2-1; 15 nucleotides agree with TRBD2. Losses at the gene ends were 5 bases for V and 7 bases for J; bases not matched to a gene: 6. Germline CDR1 is SGHTA and CDR2 is FQGTGA. The CDR3 contains 16 residues. The CDR3 region is CASSLEGTSGRNEQFF. The CDR3 region has the DNA TGTGCCAGCAGCCTTGAAGGGACTAGCGGGAGGAATGAGCAGTTCTTC.

The chain combines TRBV6-1 with TRBJ2-3; the D gene could be TRBD1 or TRBD2 (5 bases each). Germline lookup yields CDR1 MNHNS and CDR2 SASEGT. This CDR3 comprises 15 residues. V was pared by 10 bases and J by 5 bases, with 22 bases between. The CDR3 nucleotides are TGTGCCACCGCGAGGGACCCCAATTCGGGAGATACGCAGTATTTT. This sequence encodes CATARDPNSGDTQYF.

In regard to this clone: Other DNA sequences of this sample code for an identical CDR3. The chain carries TRBV9 and TRBJ1-1; tentative D call: TRBD1 (6 bases). The CDR3 is 14 amino acids. Germline loops: CDR1 SGDLS, CDR2 YYNGEE. Trimming took 2 bases from V and 1 from J, leaving 9 bases between them. CDR3 sequence (DNA): TGTGCCAGCAGCGTCAGGGGCGAGAACACTGAAGCTTTCTTT. Amino acid sequence: CASSVRGENTEAFF.

This clone was observed a single time. This sequence joins TRBV25-1 and TRBJ2-1; tentative D call: TRBD2 (6 bases). V lost 7 bases to trimming and J lost 1 base, with 14 bases between them. The CDR3 runs to 15 residues. The germline gives CDR1 MGHDK, CDR2 SYGVNS. The CDR3 bases are TGTGCCAGCACCCGGGCGGGGACGTCCTACAATGAGCAGTTCTTC. This gives the protein CASTRAGTSYNEQFF. The full variable domain, in which reference TRBV25-1 and TRBJ2-1 provide the parts outside the CDR3, is EADIYQTPRYLVIGTGKKITLECSQTMGHDKMYWYQQDPGMELHLIHYSYGVNSTEKGDLSSESTVSRIRTEHFPLTLESARPSHTSQYLCASTRAGTSYNEQFFGPGTRLTVL.

The V call is TRBV9, the J call TRBJ2-2; 8 positions match TRBD1. The trim removed 4 bases at V and 5 bases at J, leaving 10 bases unmatched. Looked up from germline, CDR1 is SGDLS and CDR2 is YYNGEE. This CDR3 spans 16 amino acids. The CDR3 reads CASSPRTGSRTGELFF. The CDR3 DNA is TGTGCCAGCAGCCCCCGGACAGGGTCTCGGACCGGGGAGCTGTTTTTT.

The chain carries TRBV4-2 and TRBJ1-6; TRBD1 might be the D (6 bases). The germline CDR1 and CDR2 sequences are LGHNA and YNFKEQ. This CDR3 comprises 16 residues. V dropped 0 bases and J dropped 9 bases, with 15 bases sitting between them. In DNA, the CDR3 is TGTGCCAGCAGCCAAGAGGCCAGGGGATGGAGTTCACCCCTCCACTTT. It yields the protein CASSQEARGWSSPLHF.

The chain employs TRBV5-4 and TRBJ1-1; 8 bases align to TRBD1. The ends lost 5 bases at V and 1 base at J; junction bases unmatched: 4. The CDR3 runs to 14 residues. From germline, CDR1 is SGHNT and CDR2 YYREEE (reference sequence). The CDR3 DNA reads as TGTGCCAGCAGACAGGGACAGGAGAACACTGAAGCTTTCTTT. It yields the protein CASRQGQENTEAFF.

The chain has TRBV5-4 and TRBJ2-7; 10 nucleotides line up with TRBD2. Trimming cost V 4 bases and J 5 bases; bases outside gene matches: 3. Germline loops: CDR1 SGHNT, CDR2 YYREEE (reference sequence). CDR3 size: 13 residues. CDR3 nucleotides: TGTGCCAGCAGCCCCGGGACTAGCGACGAGCAGTACTTC. This encodes CASSPGTSDEQYF. The full variable domain, completed using reference TRBV5-4 and TRBJ2-7, is ETGVTQSPTHLIKTRGQQVTLRCSSQSGHNTVSWYQQALGQGPQFIFQYYREEENGRGNFPPRFSGLQFPNYSSELNVNALELDDSALYLCASSPGTSDEQYFGPGTRLTVT.

This chain connects TRBV30 to TRBJ1-4; D not certain. Germline V gene sequence: CDR1 GTSNPN, CDR2 SVGIG (reference sequence). This CDR3 comprises 13 residues. V lost 4 bases, J lost 8 bases, and 14 bases lay in between. This chain's CDR3 is CAWKSGSGEKLFF. The CDR3 DNA reads TGTGCCTGGAAGTCCGGGTCGGGCGAAAAACTGTTTTTT.

The chain recombines TRBV18 with TRBJ1-1; 8 nucleotides align to TRBD1. CDR3 length equals 14 residues. Germline CDR1 KGHSH, CDR2 LQKENI. V dropped 4 bases and J dropped 2; count of bases not matched to a gene: 3. The CDR3 protein is CASSLGQANTEAFF. The CDR3, as DNA: TGTGCCAGCTCACTGGGACAGGCCAACACTGAAGCTTTCTTT.

CDR3 bases: TGTGCCAGCAGCTCGCCTGGCCAAACCCAGAACGAGCAGTACTTC. Translating gives CASSSPGQTQNEQYF. The chain recombines TRBV7-9 with TRBJ2-7; D is uncertain. From germline, CDR1 is SEHNR and CDR2 FQNEAQ (reference sequence). The CDR3 is 15 amino acids. Trimming left V 4 bases short and J 5 bases short, with 18 bases between.

On this clone itself: The sample has other DNA sequences that encode this CDR3 too. V usage is TRBV5-4 and J usage is TRBJ2-5; the D is unclear. CDR1 is SGHNT and CDR2 is YYREEE in the germline V gene (reference sequence). There are 13 residues in the CDR3. Deletions cut 4 bases from V and 2 bases from J, with 9 bases between. The CDR3 loop reads CASSRGGQETQYF. CDR3 in DNA: TGTGCCAGCAGCCGTGGCGGTCAAGAGACCCAGTACTTC.

The chain couples TRBV28 to TRBJ2-1, with TRBD2 matching 7 bases. The germline gives CDR1 MDHEN, CDR2 SYDVKM. Unmatched junction bases numbered 13, after V lost 6 bases and J lost 5 bases. This CDR3 has 16 amino acids. The CDR3 here is CASSTLGGTINNEQFF. The CDR3 DNA reads as TGTGCCAGCAGCACTTTGGGGGGGACCATTAACAATGAGCAGTTCTTC.

V gene TRBV2 combines with J gene TRBJ2-1; D might be TRBD2 (5 bases). V dropped 7 bases and J dropped 5 bases, with 21 bases sitting between them. The CDR3 extends over 16 amino acids. CDR1 SNHLY and CDR2 FYNNEI come from the germline V gene. CDR3 sequence reads: CASTPLGLADDNEQFF. The CDR3 DNA sequence: TGTGCCAGCACCCCCCTAGGGCTAGCAGACGACAATGAGCAGTTCTTC.

The chain is built from TRBV7-6 and TRBJ2-5, with 9 bases that match TRBD1. The CDR3 runs 20 residues. V lost 0 bases, J lost 1 base, and 15 bases stayed unmatched. Looked up from germline, CDR1 is SGHVS and CDR2 is FNYEAQ. For the CDR3, the DNA is TGTGCCAGCAGCTTAGCGCTCAAAGACCGGACAGGGGCTTCCCAAGAGACCCAGTACTTC. The encoded protein is CASSLALKDRTGASQETQYF.

V and J are TRBV7-2 and TRBJ1-2, with D perhaps matching TRBD1 (5 bases). Germline values: CDR1 SGHTA, CDR2 FQGNSA. CDR3 length: 14 amino acids. V dropped 5 bases and J dropped 8 bases, with 18 bases sitting between them. The CDR3 DNA is TGTGCCAGCAGCCCAAGACAGTTTCTAGGCGGCTACACCTTC. This translates into CASSPRQFLGGYTF. Looking up the rest from reference TRBV7-2 and TRBJ1-2 gives the full variable domain: GAGVSQSPSNKVTEKGKDVELRCDPISGHTALYWYRQSLGQGLEFLIYFQGNSAPDKSGLPSDRFSAERTGGSVSTLTIQRTQQEDSAVYLCASSPRQFLGGYTFGSGTRLTVV.

This sequence joins TRBV2 and TRBJ2-7; 9 bases are shared with TRBD2. This CDR3 spans 14 amino acids. The V gene's germline CDR1 is SNHLY and CDR2 FYNNEI. J gave up 3 bases and V 2 bases, and 2 bases lay outside the gene matches. The DNA of the CDR3 is TGTGCCAGCAGTGAACTAGCGGGGAACTACGAGCAGTACTTC. This translates into CASSELAGNYEQYF.